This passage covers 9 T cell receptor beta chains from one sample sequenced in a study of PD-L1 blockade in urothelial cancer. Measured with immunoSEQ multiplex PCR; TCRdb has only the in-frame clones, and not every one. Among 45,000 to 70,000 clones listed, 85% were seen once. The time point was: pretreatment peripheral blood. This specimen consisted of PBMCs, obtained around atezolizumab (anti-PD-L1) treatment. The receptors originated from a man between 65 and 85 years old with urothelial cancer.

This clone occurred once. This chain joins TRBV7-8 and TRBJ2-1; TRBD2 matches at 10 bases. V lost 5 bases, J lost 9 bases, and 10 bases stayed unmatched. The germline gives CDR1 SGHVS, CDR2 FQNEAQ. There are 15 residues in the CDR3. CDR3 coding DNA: TGTGCCAGCAGCGGCAGGACTAGCGGAGGGGCTGAGCAGTTCTTC. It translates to CASSGRTSGGAEQFF.

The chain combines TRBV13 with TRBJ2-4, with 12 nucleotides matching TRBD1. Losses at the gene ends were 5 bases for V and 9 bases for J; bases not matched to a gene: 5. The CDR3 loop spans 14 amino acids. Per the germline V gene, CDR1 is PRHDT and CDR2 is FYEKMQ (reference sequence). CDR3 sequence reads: CASSTGTGGAIQYF. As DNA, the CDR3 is TGTGCCAGCAGCACCGGGACAGGGGGCGCCATTCAGTACTTC.

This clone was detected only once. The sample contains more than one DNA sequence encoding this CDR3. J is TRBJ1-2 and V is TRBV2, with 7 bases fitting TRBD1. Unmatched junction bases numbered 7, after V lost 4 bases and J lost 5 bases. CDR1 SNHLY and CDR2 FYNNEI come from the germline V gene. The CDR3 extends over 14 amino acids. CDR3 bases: TGTGCCAGCAGTGGAGACCGACAGGGATATGGCTACACCTTC. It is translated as CASSGDRQGYGYTF.

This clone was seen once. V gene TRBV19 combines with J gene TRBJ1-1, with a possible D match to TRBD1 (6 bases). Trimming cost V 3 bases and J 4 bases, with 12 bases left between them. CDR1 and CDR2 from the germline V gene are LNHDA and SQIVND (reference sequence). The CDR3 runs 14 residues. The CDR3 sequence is CASSMQGQSTEAFF. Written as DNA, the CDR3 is TGTGCCAGTAGTATGCAGGGGCAGAGCACTGAAGCTTTCTTT.

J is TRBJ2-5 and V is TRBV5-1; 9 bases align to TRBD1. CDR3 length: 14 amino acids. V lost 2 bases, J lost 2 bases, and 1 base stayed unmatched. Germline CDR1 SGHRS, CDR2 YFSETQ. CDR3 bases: TGCGCCAGCAGCTTTGGGACAGGGCAAGAGACCCAGTACTTC. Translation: CASSFGTGQETQYF.

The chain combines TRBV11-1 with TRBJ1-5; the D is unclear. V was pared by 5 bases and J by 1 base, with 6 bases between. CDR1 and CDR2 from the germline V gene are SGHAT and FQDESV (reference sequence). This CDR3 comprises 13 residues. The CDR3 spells CASSPTSNQPQHF. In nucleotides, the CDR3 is TGTGCCAGCAGCCCAACAAGCAATCAGCCCCAGCATTTT.

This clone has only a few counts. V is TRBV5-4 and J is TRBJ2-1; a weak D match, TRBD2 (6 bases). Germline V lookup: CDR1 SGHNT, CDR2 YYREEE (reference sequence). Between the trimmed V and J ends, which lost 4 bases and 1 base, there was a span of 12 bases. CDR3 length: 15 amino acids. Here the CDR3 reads CASSRGDLSYNEQFF. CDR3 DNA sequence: TGTGCCAGCAGCCGAGGGGACTTGTCCTACAATGAGCAGTTCTTC.

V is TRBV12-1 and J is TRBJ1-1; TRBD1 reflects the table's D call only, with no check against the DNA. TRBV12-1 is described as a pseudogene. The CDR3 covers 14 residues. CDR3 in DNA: TGTGCCAGCAGCTTTGACAGGGGGCGGATCCAAGCTTTCTTT. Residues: CASSFDRGRIQAFF.

CDR3 in amino acids: CASSLQGQGHTEAFF. DNA of the CDR3: TGTGCCAGCAGCTTACAAGGACAGGGCCACACTGAAGCTTTCTTT. The J gene is TRBJ1-1, the V gene TRBV7-2; 8 bases fit TRBD1. Germline V gene lookup returns CDR1 SGHTA and CDR2 FQGNSA. V was clipped by 2 bases and J by 3 bases; unmatched bases: 5. The CDR3 loop spans 15 amino acids.